Described below is a single TCR beta chain sequence and its context. TCR beta CDR3 region amplification was performed from RNA transcripts. RT-PCR in the first round (using the HTBI primer set) targeted the TCR CDR3. From the multiplex PCR reads, TCRdb called clonotypes with MiXCR, one entry per CDR3 protein. The sample contains more than 100,000 distinct CDR3 sequences, about half of which appear only once. This specimen comes from a study of T cells in Graves' hyperthyroidism and ophthalmopathy. This CDR3 is built from 12 residues. Germline V lookup: CDR1 SQVTM, CDR2 ANQGSEA. The trim removed 8 bases at V and 8 bases at J, leaving 10 bases unmatched.

The chain employs TRBV29-1 and TRBJ2-3; the match to TRBD2 covers 7 bases. The source material was blood. The TCR was taken from a middle-aged man with Graves' hyperthyroidism. CDR3 in amino acids: CSPGFGGGTQYF. CDR3 bases: TGCAGCCCTGGATTCGGCGGGGGTACGCAGTATTTT.